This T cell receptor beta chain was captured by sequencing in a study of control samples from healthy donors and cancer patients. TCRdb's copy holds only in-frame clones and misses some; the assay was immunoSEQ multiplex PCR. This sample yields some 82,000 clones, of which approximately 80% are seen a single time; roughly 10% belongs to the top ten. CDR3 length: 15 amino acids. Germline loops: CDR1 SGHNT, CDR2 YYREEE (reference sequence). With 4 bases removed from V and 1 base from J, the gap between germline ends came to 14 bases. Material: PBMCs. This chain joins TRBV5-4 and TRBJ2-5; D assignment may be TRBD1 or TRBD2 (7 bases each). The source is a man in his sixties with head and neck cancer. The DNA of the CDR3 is TGTGCCAGCAGCCACAGGGGCGGGGGCCAAGAGACCCAGTACTTC. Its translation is CASSHRGGGQETQYF.